This T cell receptor (beta chain) was captured by sequencing in a study of regulatory T cells in long-lasting Graves disease. The time point here: newly diagnosed GD, antithyroid drugs for less than 3 months. Extracted PBMC RNA gave rise to the TCR library. Researchers made TCR beta libraries by using iRepertoire HTBI primers and running Arm-PCR on CDR3 regions. Each CDR3 protein is one row after TCRdb ran MiXCR on the multiplex PCR reads. The sample holds around 500,000 distinct CDR3 sequences, 15% to 20% seen once. CDR3 length: 12 residues. V gave up 0 bases and J gave up 6 bases, with 5 bases separating them. This clonotype was recorded at least ten times. The data also belong to a second study, concerning T cells in Graves' hyperthyroidism and ophthalmopathy. That report adds: No progression to ophthalmopathy during 18 months of follow-up defined stable disease.

The source of this sequence is a woman aged 40-65 years with Graves disease. The genes are TRBV12-3 or TRBV12-4 and TRBJ1-1; unclear D gene. This specimen consisted of peripheral blood mononuclear cells (PBMCs), obtained at new diagnosis, from a patient treated with antithyroid drugs. Here the CDR3 DNA reads TGTGCCAGCAGTTTAGCTATCCCTGAAGCTTTCTTT. This codes for CASSLAIPEAFF.